These 31 T cell receptor beta chains share one sample of origin, sequenced in a study of cytomegalovirus exposure and HLA in healthy donors. With 60 Vbeta and 13 Jbeta primers, the PCR was carried out. The assay was immunoSEQ multiplex PCR, and TCRdb's table has in-frame clones only and misses some. The sample shows approximately 140,000 clones, 55% to 70% of them seen only once. Sequencing input: PBMCs. These receptors all come from a woman aged 55-69 years in good health and CMV-seropositive.

The V gene is TRBV7-8, the J gene TRBJ2-1; possible D gene TRBD1, 5 bases. CDR3 length equals 13 residues. Per the germline V gene, CDR1 is SGHVS and CDR2 is FQNEAQ. V was pared by 0 bases and J by 9 bases, with 9 bases between. The CDR3 spells CASSLAVQGEQFF. The CDR3 coding sequence is TGTGCCAGCAGCTTAGCGGTCCAGGGTGAGCAGTTCTTC.

The chain uses TRBV30 and TRBJ2-5, with D maybe TRBD2 (7 bases). CDR3 size: 16 residues. Per germline, CDR1 GTSNPN and CDR2 SVGIG (reference sequence). V lost 2 bases and J lost 1, with 17 bases in between. CDR3 nucleotides: TGTGCCTGGAGTTTAGGGAGGGGGGGATTCCAAGAGACCCAGTACTTC. This encodes CAWSLGRGGFQETQYF.

This rearrangement joins TRBV21-1 to TRBJ2-4; the table's TRBD1 call for D was not verified on the DNA. TRBV21-1 is assigned pseudogene status. The CDR3 has 18 amino acids. CDR3 protein: CASSKLARGSEGADIQYF. The CDR3 nucleotides read TGTGCCAGCAGCAAACTTGCCAGGGGGTCAGAAGGAGCTGACATTCAGTACTTC.

This clone is a singleton in its sample. The genes are TRBV9 and TRBJ2-5; 14 bases agree with TRBD2. The CDR3 has 14 amino acids. V dropped 4 bases and J dropped 8; count of bases not matched to a gene: 4. Germline V gene lookup returns CDR1 SGDLS and CDR2 YYNGEE. DNA for the CDR3: TGTGCCAGCAGCCCCGGGACTAGCGGGAGTACCCAGTACTTC. It is translated as CASSPGTSGSTQYF.

The table lists this clone with a few counts. The rearrangement links TRBV19 to TRBJ2-1; 9 bases are shared with TRBD2. V was clipped by 3 bases and J by 6 bases; unmatched bases: 6. The CDR3 totals 15 residues. Germline loops: CDR1 LNHDA, CDR2 SQIVND (reference sequence). CDR3 in amino acids: CASSIKGLAFNEQFF. DNA for the CDR3: TGTGCCAGTAGTATTAAGGGACTAGCCTTCAATGAGCAGTTCTTC.

This chain joins TRBV7-9 and TRBJ2-5; TRBD2 aligns across 8 bases. The CDR3 consists of 15 residues. Germline CDR1 reads SEHNR; CDR2 reads FQNEAQ (reference sequence). V gave up 3 bases and J gave up 0 bases; unmatched junction bases: 3. CDR3 amino acids: CASSFYSGDQETQYF. The DNA for the CDR3 is TGTGCCAGCAGCTTTTATAGCGGGGACCAAGAGACCCAGTACTTC.

This clone has just a few counts. The chain couples TRBV10-1 to TRBJ2-1; D is perhaps TRBD1 (5 bases). Germline CDR1 WNHNN, CDR2 SYGVQD (reference sequence). This CDR3 is built from 13 residues. V gave up 3 bases and J gave up 2 bases, with 5 bases separating them. The CDR3 sequence: CASSDRAYNEQFF. The CDR3 region has the DNA TGCGCCAGCAGTGACAGGGCCTACAATGAGCAGTTCTTC.

This sequence joins TRBV30 and TRBJ2-7, with 7 bases fitting TRBD1. Germline CDR1 GTSNPN, CDR2 SVGIG (reference sequence). J lost 0 bases, V lost 5 bases, and 7 bases had no gene match. The CDR3 totals 14 residues. CDR3 DNA sequence: TGTGCCTGGCGAGGGACAGAGAGCTCCTACGAGCAGTACTTC. It translates to CAWRGTESSYEQYF.

The chain recombines TRBV4-3 with TRBJ2-2; TRBD2 matches at 9 bases. Per germline, CDR1 LGHNA and CDR2 YSLEER. The V gene end was trimmed by 0 bases and the J gene end by 8 bases; junction bases not matched to a gene: 16. This CDR3 region has 19 residues. Here the CDR3 DNA reads TGCGCCAGCAGCCAAGATTGGGCTAGCGGGAATTCACCAATTGGGGAGCTGTTTTTT. Its translation is CASSQDWASGNSPIGELFF.

The rearrangement joins TRBV30 to TRBJ1-3; 10 bases are a match to TRBD1. Unmatched junction bases numbered 5, after V lost 3 bases and J lost 6 bases. Germline CDR1 is GTSNPN and CDR2 is SVGIG (reference sequence). The length of the CDR3 is 14 residues. CDR3 DNA sequence: TGTGCCTGGAGCGGGACAGGGGCTGAAAACACCATATATTTT. Its protein product is CAWSGTGAENTIYF.

The chain carries TRBV4-1 and TRBJ2-1, with 9 bases matching TRBD1. V was pared by 4 bases and J by 4 bases, with 20 bases of the junction left unmatched. Germline CDR1 is MGHRA and CDR2 is YSYEKL. The CDR3 spans 20 residues. CDR3 loop: CASSRSTPGQGRGWYNEQFF. The CDR3, as DNA: TGCGCCAGCAGCCGGAGTACACCGGGACAGGGAAGAGGCTGGTACAATGAGCAGTTCTTC.

CDR3 in amino acids: CASSLSISGYEQYF. CDR3 coding DNA: TGTGCCAGCAGTTTATCCATTTCAGGCTACGAGCAGTACTTC. The gene calls are TRBV27 and TRBJ2-7; D remains unclear. Germline V gene sequence: CDR1 MNHEY, CDR2 SMNVEV (reference sequence). V was shortened by 0 bases and J by 3 bases, with 9 bases between the two germline ends. The CDR3 extends over 14 amino acids.

There are a few counts of this clone. The chain links TRBV30 to TRBJ1-5; the match to TRBD1 covers 7 bases. This CDR3 has 13 amino acids. V shed 3 bases, J shed 9 bases, and the junction held 8 bases outside the gene matches. Germline V gene sequence: CDR1 GTSNPN, CDR2 SVGIG (reference sequence). The CDR3: CAWRGQSLGPQHF. In DNA form, the CDR3 reads TGTGCCTGGAGGGGACAGAGCCTAGGGCCCCAGCATTTT. Together with reference TRBV30 and TRBJ1-5, the CDR3 gives the full variable domain: SQTIHQWPATLVQPVGSPLSLECTVEGTSNPNLYWYRQAAGRGLQLLFYSVGIGQISSEVPQNLSASRPQDRQFILSSKKLLLSDSGFYLCAWRGQSLGPQHFGDGTRLSIL.

The gene calls are TRBV20-1 and TRBJ2-1, with TRBD1 identical over 7 bases. Germline CDR1 is DFQATT and CDR2 is SNEGSKA (reference sequence). The J segment lost 12 bases and the V segment lost 6 bases, leaving 5 bases of the junction unmatched. The CDR3 length is 10 residues. The CDR3 loop reads CSAARDRQFF. The CDR3 region has the DNA TGCAGTGCCGCCCGGGACAGGCAGTTCTTC.

The table lists this clone with a count of one. The chain carries TRBV4-3 and TRBJ2-1; 9 bases agree with TRBD2. V dropped 0 bases and J dropped 13; count of bases not matched to a gene: 13. The CDR3 is 16 residues long. Germline CDR1 LGHNA, CDR2 YSLEER. CDR3 sequence: CASSQDLDSGSPLQFF. The CDR3 DNA follows: TGCGCCAGCAGCCAAGATCTAGATAGCGGGAGCCCTTTACAGTTCTTC.

In its sample, this clone was seen a few times. The V call is TRBV2, the J call TRBJ2-5; 8 positions agree with TRBD2. The better agreement between TRBJ2-7 and the DNA end casts doubt on the J call. CDR1 and CDR2 from the germline V gene are SNHLY and FYNNEI. This CDR3 is built from 15 residues. The CDR3 DNA sequence: TGTGCCAGCAGAGCACTAGCGGCCCCACTCTACGAGCAGTACTTC. This gives the protein CASRALAAPLYEQYF.

This chain joins TRBV5-1 and TRBJ1-4, with 10 bases lining up with TRBD1. With V trimmed by 4 bases and J by 7 bases, 1 base remained unmatched. CDR1 SGHRS and CDR2 YFSETQ come from the germline V gene. The CDR3 spans 13 residues. Here the CDR3 DNA reads TGCGCCAGCAGCGGACAGGGGGGTGAAAAACTGTTTTTT. It yields the protein CASSGQGGEKLFF.

V is TRBV28 and J is TRBJ2-1, with 7 bases lining up with TRBD2. Germline V gives CDR1 MDHEN, CDR2 SYDVKM. This CDR3 has 16 residues. V shed 7 bases and J 4 bases; nucleotides not matched to a gene: 13. CDR3 sequence (DNA): TGTGCCAGCATCCCGAACTCTAGCGGCAAATACAATGAGCAGTTCTTC. Translating gives CASIPNSSGKYNEQFF.

The chain recombines TRBV28 with TRBJ1-3, with 9 nucleotides matching TRBD1. Germline values: CDR1 MDHEN, CDR2 SYDVKM. After removal of 3 bases from V and 0 bases from J, the junction contained 9 bases not matched to a gene. CDR3 size: 18 residues. CDR3 sequence (DNA): TGTGCCAGCAGTTTTCCAGCCGGGACAGGGTACTCTGGAAACACCATATATTTT. Translating it yields CASSFPAGTGYSGNTIYF.

The chain combines TRBV4-3 with TRBJ1-3; no clear D. The CDR3 sequence is 15 residues long. CDR1 and CDR2 (germline): LGHNA, YSLEER. V was shortened by 0 bases and J by 4 bases, with 10 bases between the two germline ends. CDR3 nucleotides: TGCGCCAGCAGCCAAGATCTAGGTCGAGGAAACACCATATATTTT. It encodes CASSQDLGRGNTIYF.

A note on this clone: Other DNA sequences in the sample encode the same CDR3. The chain recombines TRBV6-5 with TRBJ2-3; 10 bases align to TRBD2. CDR3 length equals 15 residues. The germline V gene encodes CDR1 MNHEY and CDR2 SVGAGI. After removal of 3 bases from V and 2 bases from J, the junction contained 2 bases not matched to a gene. The CDR3 DNA follows: TGTGCCAGCAGTTATGGGACTAGCGACACAGATACGCAGTATTTT. Translating it yields CASSYGTSDTDTQYF.

This rearrangement joins TRBV7-9 to TRBJ1-1; a possible D gene is TRBD1 (5 bases). CDR3 length: 16 residues. V lost 5 bases and J 6 bases, leaving 22 bases between the germline ends. The V gene's germline CDR1 is SEHNR and CDR2 FQNEAQ (reference sequence). The CDR3 is CASSLVVGGGTPEAFF. DNA of the CDR3: TGTGCCAGCAGCCTCGTCGTGGGGGGGGGAACGCCTGAAGCTTTCTTT.

The chain employs TRBV7-9 and TRBJ2-1, with TRBD1 as a possible D gene (5 bases). The CDR3 consists of 12 residues. Germline CDR1 reads SEHNR; CDR2 reads FQNEAQ (reference sequence). Trimming took off 6 bases at V and 10 bases at J, with 13 bases between the two ends. CDR3: CASRTERREQFF. The DNA for the CDR3 is TGTGCCAGCAGGACAGAACGGCGGGAGCAGTTCTTC.

The chain carries TRBV4-1 and TRBJ1-2; perhaps TRBD1 as D (5 bases). The germline V and J ends were trimmed by 3 bases and 4 bases, with 12 bases remaining between them. Germline CDR1 and CDR2: MGHRA and YSYEKL. The CDR3 length is 14 residues. CDR3 protein: CASSQQGTGYGYTF. The DNA of the CDR3 is TGCGCCAGCAGCCAGCAGGGTACAGGCTATGGCTACACCTTC.

The chain carries TRBV7-2 and TRBJ1-2, with D hard to call. V was pared by 7 bases and J by 0 bases, with 9 bases between. Germline values: CDR1 SGHTA, CDR2 FQGNSA. This CDR3 is 13 amino acids long. CDR3 residues: CASTALANYGYTF. Here the CDR3 DNA reads TGTGCCAGCACTGCCCTAGCTAACTATGGCTACACCTTC.

This rearrangement joins TRBV2 to TRBJ1-2; the match to TRBD1 covers 10 bases. The CDR3 has 14 amino acids. Germline values: CDR1 SNHLY, CDR2 FYNNEI. The J segment lost 8 bases and the V segment lost 3 bases, leaving 6 bases of the junction unmatched. CDR3 in DNA: TGTGCCAGCAGTGAGGGGGGACAGGGGAGCGGCTACACCTTC. Protein sequence: CASSEGGQGSGYTF.

A few counts support this clone. V is TRBV6-5 and J is TRBJ2-7, with 14 bases fitting TRBD2. This CDR3 has 13 amino acids. The V and J ends lost 7 bases and 7 bases, in that order; junction bases with no gene match: 3. Per the germline V gene, CDR1 is MNHEY and CDR2 is SVGAGI. The DNA of the CDR3 is TGTGCCAGCACGGGACTAGCGGGAGAAGAGCAGTACTTC. Translated, it gives CASTGLAGEEQYF.

This clone was observed a handful of times. The genes are TRBV29-1 and TRBJ2-5; a weak D match, TRBD2 (6 bases). Germline V gives CDR1 SQVTM, CDR2 ANQGSEA. V lost 3 bases and J lost 4, with 18 bases in between. This CDR3 contains 15 residues. CDR3 sequence (DNA): TGCAGCGTTGATAGAGGGACTCCTAGGTCAGAGACCCAGTACTTC. Its translation: CSVDRGTPRSETQYF.

Note on this clone: A junction boundary mismatches the germline segment, possibly from a read error. The chain employs TRBV2 and TRBJ2-3; possible D gene TRBD2, 5 bases. This CDR3 comprises 10 residues. Germline CDR1 and CDR2: SNHLY and FYNNEI. CDR3 in DNA: TGTGCCAGCAGTGACGAGCGGATGGATTTT. Translating gives CASSDERMDF.

This clone showed up just a few times. The chain uses TRBV4-1 and TRBJ2-3, with 11 bases fitting TRBD2. CDR3 size: 16 residues. Losses at the gene ends were 5 bases for V and 2 bases for J; bases not matched to a gene: 6. Germline CDR1 and CDR2: MGHRA and YSYEKL. CDR3 protein: CASSVRLAGYTDTQYF. DNA of the CDR3: TGCGCCAGCAGCGTCCGACTAGCGGGATACACAGATACGCAGTATTTT.

The chain employs TRBV28 and TRBJ1-1, with D possibly TRBD1 on 6 matching bases. V was clipped by 4 bases and J by 7 bases, with 13 bases between them. The CDR3 runs 13 residues. Germline V gene sequence: CDR1 MDHEN, CDR2 SYDVKM. DNA of the CDR3: TGTGCCAGCAGTTGGGGGGGCGAGAATGAAGCTTTCTTT. It translates to CASSWGGENEAFF.